Listed here is a single TCR beta chain. Repertoires were generated with immunoSEQ multiplex PCR, while TCRdb's copy carries only in-frame clones and drops some. Seen here are some 100,000 clones, about 90% observed once, and the top ten hold just over 0.9%. This sample was included in a study of PD-L1 blockade in urothelial cancer. On the study more broadly: Counts from blood samples showed a median of 141,255 T cells.

This TCR was recovered from an elderly woman with urothelial cancer. The specimen comprised PBMCs, sampled around atezolizumab (anti-PD-L1) treatment.

This chain's CDR3 is CASSWGGTSGTDTQYF. The DNA of the CDR3 is TGTGCCAGCAGCTGGGGAGGGACTAGCGGCACAGATACGCAGTATTTT. This chain connects TRBV9 to TRBJ2-3; 10 positions match TRBD2. With V trimmed by 4 bases and J by 1 base, 6 bases remained unmatched. Germline V CDR1 and CDR2: SGDLS, YYNGEE. CDR3 size: 16 residues.